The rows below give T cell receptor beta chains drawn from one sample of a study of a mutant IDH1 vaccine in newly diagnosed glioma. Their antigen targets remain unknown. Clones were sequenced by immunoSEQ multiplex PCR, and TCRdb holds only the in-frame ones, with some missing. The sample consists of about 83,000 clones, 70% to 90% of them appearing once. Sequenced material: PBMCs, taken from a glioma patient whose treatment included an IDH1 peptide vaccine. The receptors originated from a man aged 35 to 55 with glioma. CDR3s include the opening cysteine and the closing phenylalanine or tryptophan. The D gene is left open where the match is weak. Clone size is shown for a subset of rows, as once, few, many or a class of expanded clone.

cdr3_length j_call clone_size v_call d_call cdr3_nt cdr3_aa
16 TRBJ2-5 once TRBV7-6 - TGTGCCAGCAGGCCTTTGCTGGGGGGCCTCCAAGAGACCCAGTACTTC CASRPLLGGLQETQYF
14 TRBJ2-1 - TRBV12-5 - TGTGCTAGTGGTTTGACATCTAGGATTAATGAGCAGTTCTTC CASGLTSRINEQFF
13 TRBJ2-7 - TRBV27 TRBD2 TGTGCCAGCGGGGGACTAGCTGGCCACGAGCAGTACTTC CASGGLAGHEQYF
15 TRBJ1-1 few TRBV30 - TGTGCCTGGAGTTACGGGGGACCCTTGAACACTGAAGCTTTCTTT CAWSYGGPLNTEAFF
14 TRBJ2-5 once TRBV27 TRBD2 TGTGCCAGCAGTTTATTCGGGAGGGGAGAGACCCAGTACTTC CASSLFGRGETQYF
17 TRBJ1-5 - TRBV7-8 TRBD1 TGTGCCAGCAGCTCCTCCGTTGGGACAGGGAAGAATCAGCCCCAGCATTTT CASSSSVGTGKNQPQHF
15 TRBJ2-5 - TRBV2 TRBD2 TGTGCCAGCAGTGAGGAGGGAGGGCCGGGAGAGACCCAGTACTTC CASSEEGGPGETQYF
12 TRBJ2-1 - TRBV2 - TGTGCCAGCAGTGGTGGGTACAATGAGCAGTTCTTC CASSGGYNEQFF
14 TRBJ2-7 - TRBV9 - TGTGCCAGCAGCGCCGTTGGGGGTCCGGACGAGCAGTACTTC CASSAVGGPDEQYF
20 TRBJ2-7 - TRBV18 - TGTGCCAGCTCACCATGGGCGACCCGTCGAGATGGTTGGGCAAACTACGAGCAGTACTTC CASSPWATRRDGWANYEQYF
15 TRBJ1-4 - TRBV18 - TGTGCCAGCTCACCATTCCCGCAAACTAATGAAAAACTGTTTTTT CASSPFPQTNEKLFF
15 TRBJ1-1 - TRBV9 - TGTGCCAGCAGCGTAGGGACGCTCGGGCGTACTGAAGCTTTCTTT CASSVGTLGRTEAFF
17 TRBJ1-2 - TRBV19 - TGTGCCAGTAGTATCCGGCAGGGGCAAAGGGGCCCTTATGGCTACACCTTC CASSIRQGQRGPYGYTF
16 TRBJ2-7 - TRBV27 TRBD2 TGTGCCAGCAGCCCGGTGGAGCGGGGGCCCGTCTACGAGCAGTACTTC CASSPVERGPVYEQYF
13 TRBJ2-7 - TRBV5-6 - TGTGCCAGCAGCTTGGTACACTCCTACGAGCAGTACTTC CASSLVHSYEQYF
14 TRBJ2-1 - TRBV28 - TGTGCCAGCAGTAAGACAGGTCGCCACAATGAGCAGTTCTTC CASSKTGRHNEQFF
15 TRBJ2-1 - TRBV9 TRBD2 TGTGCCAGCAGCCCGCAGCGGGGGGGCCTTGGTGAGCAGTTCTTC CASSPQRGGLGEQFF
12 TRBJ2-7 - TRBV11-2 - TGTGCCAGCAGCTTAGATATCTACGAGCAGTACTTC CASSLDIYEQYF
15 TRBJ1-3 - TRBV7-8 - TGTGCCAGCAGCTTAGCGGAGGGCTCTGGAAACACCATATATTTT CASSLAEGSGNTIYF
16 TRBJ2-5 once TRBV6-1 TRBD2 TGTGCCAGCAGTGAAGCGCTTCTACAGCGGGGGGAGACCCAGTACTTC CASSEALLQRGETQYF
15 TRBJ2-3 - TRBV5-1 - TGCGCCAGCAGCTTGCGCCAGGGGAGCACAGATACGCAGTATTTT CASSLRQGSTDTQYF
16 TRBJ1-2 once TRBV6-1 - TGTGCCAGCAGTGAAGGGACAGAGGCTTTTAACTATGGCTACACCTTC CASSEGTEAFNYGYTF
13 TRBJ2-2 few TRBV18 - TGTGCCAGCTCACCACGCCAGACCGGGGAGCTGTTTTTT CASSPRQTGELFF
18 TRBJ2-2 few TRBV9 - TGTGCCAGCAGCTCTCCCCTCCGGGACACCCCGTGGACCGGGGAGCTGTTTTTT CASSSPLRDTPWTGELFF
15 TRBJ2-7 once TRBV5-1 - TGCGCCAGCAGCTTGGCCGCGCGGTACTCCTACGAGCAGTACTTC CASSLAARYSYEQYF
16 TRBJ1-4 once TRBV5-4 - TGCGCCAGCAGCCAAGATTCAGGGACCCCCTATGAAAAACTGTTTTTT CASSQDSGTPYEKLFF
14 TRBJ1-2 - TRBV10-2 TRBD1 TGCGCCAGCAGTGAGAGACAGGGGATCTATGGCTACACCTTC CASSERQGIYGYTF
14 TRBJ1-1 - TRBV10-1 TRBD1 TGCGCCAGCAGTGGAGGGACAGGGGGCACTGAAGCTTTCTTT CASSGGTGGTEAFF
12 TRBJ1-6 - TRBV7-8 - TGTGCCGACGGGCAGGATAATTCACCCCTCCACTTT CADGQDNSPLHF
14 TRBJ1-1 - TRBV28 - TGTGCCAGCAGACCCCCTCGGGTGGGCACTGAAGCTTTCTTT CASRPPRVGTEAFF
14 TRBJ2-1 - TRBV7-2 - TGTGCCAGCAGCTTGGGGGGACTGAATAGTGAGCAGTTCTTC CASSLGGLNSEQFF
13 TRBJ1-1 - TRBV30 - TGTGCCTGGAGTGTGGACAGAAACACTGAAGCTTTCTTT CAWSVDRNTEAFF
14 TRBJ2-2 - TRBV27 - TGTGCCAGCAGTTTAAATCCGAACACCGGGGAGCTGTTTTTT CASSLNPNTGELFF
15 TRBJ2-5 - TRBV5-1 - TGCGCCAGCAGCTTAGGTACTAGCGAGGGGGGGACCCAGTACTTC CASSLGTSEGGTQYF
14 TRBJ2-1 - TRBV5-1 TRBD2 TGCGCCACCGCCTCGGGGGGGGCTAACAATGAGCAGTTCTTC CATASGGANNEQFF
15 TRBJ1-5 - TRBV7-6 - TGTGCCAGCAGCGAGCAGGCAGTGCGCAATCAGCCCCAGCATTTT CASSEQAVRNQPQHF
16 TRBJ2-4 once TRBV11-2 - TGTGCCAGCAGCGAACCCGGGATGGGGGCCAAAAACATTCAGTACTTC CASSEPGMGAKNIQYF
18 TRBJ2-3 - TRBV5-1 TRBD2 TGCGCCAGCAGCTTGCTTGGGACTAGCGGGGGCCGGGCGGATACGCAGTATTTT CASSLLGTSGGRADTQYF
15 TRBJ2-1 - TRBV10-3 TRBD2 TGTGCCATCAGTGGGAGCGGGGGGGTATACAATGAGCAGTTCTTC CAISGSGGVYNEQFF
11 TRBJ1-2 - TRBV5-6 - TGTGCCAGCATGAAAGACTATGGCTACACCTTC CASMKDYGYTF
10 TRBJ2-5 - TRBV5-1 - TGCGCCAGCAGCACCGCGACCCAGTACTTC CASSTATQYF
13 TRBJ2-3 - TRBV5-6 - TGTGCCAGCAGCTCGGGAGGCACAGATACGCAGTATTTT CASSSGGTDTQYF
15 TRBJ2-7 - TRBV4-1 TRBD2 TGCGCCAGCAGCCCCCAGGCGGGAGGCCCCTACGAGCAGTACTTC CASSPQAGGPYEQYF
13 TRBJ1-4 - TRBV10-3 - TGTGCCGCCTCGGACGGCGGTAATGAAAAACTGTTTTTT CAASDGGNEKLFF
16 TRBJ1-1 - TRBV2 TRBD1 TGTGCCAGTCCGCCAGGGGGTATATCGCTGAACACTGAAGCTTTCTTT CASPPGGISLNTEAFF
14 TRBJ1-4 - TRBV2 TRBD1 TGTGCCAGCATAGTCGACAGGGAGGTCGAAAAACTGTTTTTT CASIVDREVEKLFF
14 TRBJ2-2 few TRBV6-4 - TGTGCCAGCAGCCGAGGTGAAGACACCGGGGAGCTGTTTTTT CASSRGEDTGELFF
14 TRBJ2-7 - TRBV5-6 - TGTGCCAGCAGCTCCTTACAGGGTGCCTACGAGCAGTACTTC CASSSLQGAYEQYF
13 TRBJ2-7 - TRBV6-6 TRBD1 TGTGCCATCGGCGGGACAGGGATAAAGAAGCAGTACTTC CAIGGTGIKKQYF
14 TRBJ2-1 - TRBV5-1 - TGCGCCAGCAGCACCCGACAGGTATACAATGAGCAGTTCTTC CASSTRQVYNEQFF